Below, one TCR beta chain is given with its context. Its antigen remains unidentified. Qualities for individual bases were not recorded, and no much larger clone is one base off. This sample is drawn from a study of identical twins (dated by TCRdb to between 2015 and 2016). Concerning the study at large: The study deep-sequenced TCR alpha and beta repertoires from monozygotic twins, unrelated adults of various ages and cord blood to test whether fetal clonotypes persist. Replicate twin experiments were performed at different times using different library preparation protocols to rule out contamination.

Library generation was performed with 5' RACE. Sequencer: Illumina HiSeq 2000. Template switching introduced a universal primer binding site; the final cDNA contained a unique molecular identifier, enabling accurate counting of TCR cDNA molecules. First-strand cDNA for TCR alpha and beta chains was synthesized from specific primers in the conserved constant-segment region. To control for contamination, every cDNA library carried two barcodes: a SMART-Mk sample barcode plus Illumina barcodes. TruSeq adapter sequences, together with Illumina sample barcodes, were added in two successive PCR steps. TCR alpha and beta cDNA libraries were sequenced on the Illumina HiSeq platform with custom primers. From the authors' description of their analysis: Unique molecular identifiers were extracted from raw reads with MiGEC, and CDR3 positions were determined with MiXCR. For each individual, recombination models were inferred using an EM algorithm with the repgenHMM and IGoR tools. Shared clonotype analysis was performed with the tcR package in R, normalizing sharing by the product of cloneset sizes. To study raw recombination free of thymic and clonal selection effects, out-of-frame nonproductive sequences were analyzed. TCRdb itself trimmed the public reads at Q25 with fastp, ran MiXCR and retained productive beta chains. Duplicate CDR3 protein sequences are folded into a single record with the most common DNA and genes. The authors' filters were not applied to this entry. For this sample the table gives hundreds of thousands of distinct CDR3 sequences, of which approximately 6.1% were detected only once. About 2% of the sample is in the top ten clones.

From the germline V gene, CDR1 is MNHEY and CDR2 is SVGAGI. From the cysteine up to the phenylalanine, the CDR3 has a length of 15 residues. Only the CDR3 DNA is retained, 45 bases long and in frame from the first base. The germline ends are 15 bases apart after V is trimmed by 3 bases and J by 6 bases. Overall study results and their limits: Recombination models systematically underestimated out-of-frame TCR alpha sharing in monozygotic twins but agreed with sharing between unrelated individuals. Compared with coincidental sharing between unrelated individuals, out-of-frame TCR alpha sequences shared between twins showed an excess of sequences with low generation probability. Because the same donors could not be followed over many years, the conclusions relied on cross-sectional statistical analysis. Zero-insertion analyses could be partly confounded by invariant T cells such as MAIT and iNKT, although diverse VJ usage argued against such confounding for most clonotypes. The excess sharing between twins in beta out-of-frame sequences was weaker because fewer shared sequences reduced the signal-to-noise ratio. Abundant cord blood beta clonotypes had fewer insertions, young adult naive repertoires showed a similar but weaker trend, and memory repertoires showed no such trend.

Only healthy Caucasian donors were included. Three unrelated non-twin adults were additionally sequenced: a male aged 18 to 30, a male aged 50 to 59 and a female aged 50 to 59. Miltenyi CD45RO+ enrichment and human naive T-cell isolation kits were used to isolate memory (CD45RO+) and naive T cells from PBMC. The chain employs TRBV6-5 and TRBJ2-1; TRBD2 is possibly the D segment (6 matching bases). The source is a man between 18 and 29 years old in good health. The source material was naive T cells sorted from blood. The sample's cell subset or site, from its label and the paper: cells isolated with a human naive T-cell isolation kit. The DNA is as follows: TGTGCCAGCAGTTATGTAGGGCGGGGTCTCAATGAGCAGTTCTTC. This gives the protein CASSYVGRGLNEQFF.